Listed below are T cell receptor beta chains from one sample, sequenced in a study of beta chain features in type 1 diabetes. The data were produced by immunoSEQ multiplex PCR, yet TCRdb's version contains in-frame clones alone and is incomplete. The sample lists around 650,000 clones, around 12% occurring once. The sequencing input was naive CD4+ T cells from blood. The source is a man aged 30 to 45 with type 1 diabetes. Each CDR3 is given with its conserved first and last residue. D genes are given only for firm matches. Clone size appears in some rows only: once, few, many, or a class for an expanded clone.

v_call: TRBV30
clone_size: NA
j_call: TRBJ2-2
d_call: TRBD1
cdr3_nt: TGTGCCTGGACCGGGACAGGGGGCCCCGGGGAGCTGTTTTTT
cdr3_aa: CAWTGTGGPGELFF

v_call: TRBV6-8
clone_size: few
j_call: TRBJ2-5
d_call: TRBD2
cdr3_nt: TGTGCCAGCAGTCCCACTAGCGGGGTACCCGGGACCCAGTACTTC
cdr3_aa: CASSPTSGVPGTQYF

v_call: TRBV6-5
clone_size: NA
j_call: TRBJ1-2
d_call: NA
cdr3_nt: TGTGCCAGCAGTTACTCCAGCTATGGCTACACCTTC
cdr3_aa: CASSYSSYGYTF

v_call: TRBV9
clone_size: NA
j_call: TRBJ2-5
d_call: TRBD2
cdr3_nt: TGTGCCAGCAGCGTTTCCCCGACTAGCGGGGGGCAAGAGACCCAGTACTTC
cdr3_aa: CASSVSPTSGGQETQYF

v_call: TRBV11-2
clone_size: NA
j_call: TRBJ1-6
d_call: NA
cdr3_nt: TGTGCCAGCAGCCTTTCTAATTCACCCCTCCACTTT
cdr3_aa: CASSLSNSPLHF

v_call: TRBV7-9
clone_size: NA
j_call: TRBJ2-3
d_call: NA
cdr3_nt: TGTGCCAGCAGCCAGATCACAGATACGCAGTATTTT
cdr3_aa: CASSQITDTQYF

v_call: TRBV7-9
clone_size: few
j_call: TRBJ2-2
d_call: TRBD1
cdr3_nt: TGTGCCAGCAGCTTGGCCGGGACAGGGGGCCGGTATCTCGCCGGGGAGCTGTTTTTT
cdr3_aa: CASSLAGTGGRYLAGELFF

v_call: TRBV28
clone_size: NA
j_call: TRBJ1-6
d_call: NA
cdr3_nt: TGTGCCAGCATGACCGTGGTTTCACCCCTCCACTTT
cdr3_aa: CASMTVVSPLHF

v_call: TRBV5-4
clone_size: few
j_call: TRBJ2-6
d_call: NA
cdr3_nt: TGTGCCAGCAGCTTGGTACCCATCTCTGGGGCCAACGTCCTGACTTTC
cdr3_aa: CASSLVPISGANVLTF

v_call: TRBV5-6
clone_size: NA
j_call: TRBJ2-4
d_call: NA
cdr3_nt: TGTGCCAGCCGAGCCAGGGGTCTAGCCAAAAACATTCAGTACTTC
cdr3_aa: CASRARGLAKNIQYF

v_call: TRBV5-1
clone_size: NA
j_call: TRBJ1-2
d_call: NA
cdr3_nt: TGCGCCAGCAGCGCGGTGGGAAGAGGCTACACCTTC
cdr3_aa: CASSAVGRGYTF

v_call: TRBV11-2
clone_size: few
j_call: TRBJ2-1
d_call: NA
cdr3_nt: TGTGCCAGCAGCCCGTCCGGGTATAGGGGTCGCTACAATGAGCAGTTCTTC
cdr3_aa: CASSPSGYRGRYNEQFF

v_call: TRBV7-2
clone_size: NA
j_call: TRBJ2-2
d_call: NA
cdr3_nt: TGTGCCAGCAGCCGACAAACAGAAGAATCCGGGGAGCTGTTTTTT
cdr3_aa: CASSRQTEESGELFF

v_call: TRBV6-6
clone_size: few
j_call: TRBJ1-5
d_call: NA
cdr3_nt: TGTGCCAGCACCCCCACAGGGCTTAGCAATCAGCCCCAGCATTTT
cdr3_aa: CASTPTGLSNQPQHF

v_call: TRBV12-5
clone_size: NA
j_call: TRBJ2-3
d_call: NA
cdr3_nt: TGTGCTAGTGGTCCGAGGTCCGATACGCAGTATTTT
cdr3_aa: CASGPRSDTQYF

v_call: TRBV7-9
clone_size: NA
j_call: TRBJ1-2
d_call: NA
cdr3_nt: TGTGCCAGCAGCTCCCGGACAAGGGATTTAGTAGGCTACACCTTC
cdr3_aa: CASSSRTRDLVGYTF

v_call: TRBV29-1
clone_size: few
j_call: TRBJ1-2
d_call: NA
cdr3_nt: TGCAGCGTAGCAGGGTCAAGTGGCTACACCTTC
cdr3_aa: CSVAGSSGYTF

v_call: TRBV6-6
clone_size: few
j_call: TRBJ1-5
d_call: TRBD1
cdr3_nt: TGTGCCAGCAGTCCGTCGACAGGGGACCAGCCCCAGCATTTT
cdr3_aa: CASSPSTGDQPQHF